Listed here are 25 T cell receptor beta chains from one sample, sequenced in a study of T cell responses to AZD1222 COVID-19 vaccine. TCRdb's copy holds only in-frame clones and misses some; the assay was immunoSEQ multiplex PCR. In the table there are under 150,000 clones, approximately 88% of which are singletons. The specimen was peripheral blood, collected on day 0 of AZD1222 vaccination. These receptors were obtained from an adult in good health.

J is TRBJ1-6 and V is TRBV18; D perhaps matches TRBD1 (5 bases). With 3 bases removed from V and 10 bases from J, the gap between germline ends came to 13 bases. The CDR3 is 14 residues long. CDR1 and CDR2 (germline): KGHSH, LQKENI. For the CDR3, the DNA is TGTGCCAGCTCACCGGGGGGGACCCTATCACCCCTCCACTTT. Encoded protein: CASSPGGTLSPLHF.

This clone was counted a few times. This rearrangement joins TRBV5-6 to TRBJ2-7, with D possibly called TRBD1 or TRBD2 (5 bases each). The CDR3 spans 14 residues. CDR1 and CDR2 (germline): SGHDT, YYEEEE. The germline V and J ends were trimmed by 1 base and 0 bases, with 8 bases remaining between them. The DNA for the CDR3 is TGTGCCAGCAGCTTGTGGGGGATCTCCTACGAGCAGTACTTC. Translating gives CASSLWGISYEQYF.

For the CDR3, the DNA is TGTGCCAGCAGCCCTCGGGGGGGGAATTCACCCCTCCACTTT. This encodes CASSPRGGNSPLHF. The chain uses TRBV7-8 and TRBJ1-6; D is possibly TRBD1 (5 bases). The length of the CDR3 is 14 residues. The V end lost 5 bases, the J end lost 7 bases, and 12 bases lay between the germline ends. The V gene's germline CDR1 is SGHVS and CDR2 FQNEAQ.

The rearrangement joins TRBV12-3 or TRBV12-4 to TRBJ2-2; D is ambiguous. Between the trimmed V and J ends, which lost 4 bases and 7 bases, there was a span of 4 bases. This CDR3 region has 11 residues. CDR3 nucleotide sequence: TGTGCCAGCAGTTCGGTCGGGGAGCTGTTTTTT. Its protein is CASSSVGELFF.

In nucleotides, the CDR3 is TGCGCCAGCAGCTTGGGCAAAACCGCTGAAGCTTTCTTT. Its protein is CASSLGKTAEAFF. The rearrangement uses TRBV5-1 and TRBJ1-1; D not resolved. The germline V gene encodes CDR1 SGHRS and CDR2 YFSETQ. The CDR3 extends over 13 amino acids. V shed 0 bases and J shed 6 bases, with 9 bases lying between them.

CDR3 sequence reads: CASRTALGNYGYTF. CDR3 in DNA: TGTGCCAGCAGGACAGCCCTAGGGAACTATGGCTACACCTTC. This rearrangement joins TRBV6-5 to TRBJ1-2; D perhaps matches TRBD1 (5 bases). Germline values: CDR1 MNHEY, CDR2 SVGAGI. The CDR3 is 14 amino acids. Trimming cost V 6 bases and J 2 bases, with 13 bases left between them.

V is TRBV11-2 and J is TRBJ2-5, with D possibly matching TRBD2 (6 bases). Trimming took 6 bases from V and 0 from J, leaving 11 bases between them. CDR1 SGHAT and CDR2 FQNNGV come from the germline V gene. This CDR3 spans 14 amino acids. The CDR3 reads CASSSGSYQETQYF. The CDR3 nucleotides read TGTGCCAGCAGTTCCGGGAGCTACCAAGAGACCCAGTACTTC. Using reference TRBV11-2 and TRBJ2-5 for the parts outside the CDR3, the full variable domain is EAGVAQSPRYKIIEKRQSVAFWCNPISGHATLYWYQQILGQGPKLLIQFQNNGVVDDSQLPKDRFSAERLKGVDSTLKIQPAKLEDSAVYLCASSSGSYQETQYFGPGTRLLVL.

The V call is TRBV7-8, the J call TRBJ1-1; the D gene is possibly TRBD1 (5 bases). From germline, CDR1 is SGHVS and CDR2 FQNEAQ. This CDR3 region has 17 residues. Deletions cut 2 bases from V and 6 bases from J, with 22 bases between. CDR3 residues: CASSLIGVGGGPAEAFF. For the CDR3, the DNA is TGTGCCAGCAGCTTAATAGGGGTAGGAGGAGGACCCGCTGAAGCTTTCTTT.

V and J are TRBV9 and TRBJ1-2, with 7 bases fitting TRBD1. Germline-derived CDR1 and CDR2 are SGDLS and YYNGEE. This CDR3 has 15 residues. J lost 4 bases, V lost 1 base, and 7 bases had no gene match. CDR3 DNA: TGTGCCAGCAGCGTAACTTCTCGGGACAGCTATGGCTACACCTTC. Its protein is CASSVTSRDSYGYTF.

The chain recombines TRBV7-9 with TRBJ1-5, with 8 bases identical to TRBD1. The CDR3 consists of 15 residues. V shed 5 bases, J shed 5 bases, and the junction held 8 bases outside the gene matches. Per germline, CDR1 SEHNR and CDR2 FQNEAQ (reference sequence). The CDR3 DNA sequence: TGTGCCAGCAGCCGGACAGGGTCAGACGATCAGCCCCAGCATTTT. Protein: CASSRTGSDDQPQHF.

DNA of the CDR3: TGTGCCAGCAACCCTAGCGGCTACTACGAGCAGTACTTC. The encoded protein is CASNPSGYYEQYF. The rearrangement joins TRBV6-2 or TRBV6-3 to TRBJ2-7; 7 bases fit TRBD2. CDR3 size: 13 residues. Per germline, CDR1 MNHEY and CDR2 SVGEGT. J gave up 3 bases and V 7 bases, and 6 bases lay outside the gene matches.

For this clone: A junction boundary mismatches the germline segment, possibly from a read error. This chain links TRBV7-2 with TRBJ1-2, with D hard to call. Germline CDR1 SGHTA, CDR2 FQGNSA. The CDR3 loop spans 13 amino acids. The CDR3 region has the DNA TGTGCCAGCAGCTCGCCGGCTAATTATGGCTACACCTTC. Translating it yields CASSSPANYGYTF.

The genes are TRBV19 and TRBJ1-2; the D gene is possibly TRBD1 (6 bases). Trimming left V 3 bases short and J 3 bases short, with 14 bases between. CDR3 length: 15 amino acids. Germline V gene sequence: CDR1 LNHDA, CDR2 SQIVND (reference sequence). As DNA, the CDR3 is TGTGCCAGTAGTATCCCTCCGACAGGCTACTATGGCTACACCTTC. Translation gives CASSIPPTGYYGYTF.

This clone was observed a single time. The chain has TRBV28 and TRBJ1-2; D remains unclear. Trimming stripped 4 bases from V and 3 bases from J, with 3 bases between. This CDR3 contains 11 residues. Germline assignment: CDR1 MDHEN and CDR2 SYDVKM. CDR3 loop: CASSYDYGYTF. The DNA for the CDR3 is TGTGCCAGCAGTTATGACTATGGCTACACCTTC.

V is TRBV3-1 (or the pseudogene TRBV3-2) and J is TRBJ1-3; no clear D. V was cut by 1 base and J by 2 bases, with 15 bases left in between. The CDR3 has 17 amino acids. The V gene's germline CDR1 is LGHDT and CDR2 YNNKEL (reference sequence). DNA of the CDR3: TGTGCCAGCAGCCAAGGGGCGACCGGCCCTACTGGAAACACCATATATTTT. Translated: CASSQGATGPTGNTIYF.

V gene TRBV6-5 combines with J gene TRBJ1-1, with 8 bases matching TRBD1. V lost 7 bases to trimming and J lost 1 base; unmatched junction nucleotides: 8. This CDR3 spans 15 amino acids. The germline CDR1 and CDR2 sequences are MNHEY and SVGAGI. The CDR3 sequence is CASTPAGGKNTEAFF. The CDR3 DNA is TGTGCCAGCACTCCTGCAGGGGGCAAGAACACTGAAGCTTTCTTT.

The DNA for the CDR3 is TGTGCCAGCAGCAAAGTGGGGACAGAGGTTTCTAATCAGCCCCAGCATTTT. This codes for CASSKVGTEVSNQPQHF. This chain connects TRBV5-6 to TRBJ1-5; 7 nucleotides line up with TRBD1. The CDR3 length is 17 residues. Germline V gene sequence: CDR1 SGHDT, CDR2 YYEEEE. V trimming: 4 bases; J trimming: 4 bases; junction bases outside the gene matches: 14.

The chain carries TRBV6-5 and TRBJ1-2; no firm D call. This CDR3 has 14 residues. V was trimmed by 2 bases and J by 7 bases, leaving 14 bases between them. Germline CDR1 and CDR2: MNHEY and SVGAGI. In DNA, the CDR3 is TGTGCCAGCAGTTACGGAGCGGGAACCTTTGGCTACACCTTC. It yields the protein CASSYGAGTFGYTF.

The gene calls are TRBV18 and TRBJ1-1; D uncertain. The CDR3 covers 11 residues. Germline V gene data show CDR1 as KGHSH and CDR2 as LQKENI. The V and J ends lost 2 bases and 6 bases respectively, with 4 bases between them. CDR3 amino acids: CASSPGAEAFF. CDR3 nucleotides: TGTGCCAGCTCACCAGGCGCTGAAGCTTTCTTT.

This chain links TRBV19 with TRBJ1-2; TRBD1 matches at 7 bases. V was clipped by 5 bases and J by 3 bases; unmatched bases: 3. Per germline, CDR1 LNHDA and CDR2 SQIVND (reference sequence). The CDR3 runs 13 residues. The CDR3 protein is CASSADRDYGYTF. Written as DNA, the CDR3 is TGTGCCAGTAGTGCCGACAGGGACTATGGCTACACCTTC.

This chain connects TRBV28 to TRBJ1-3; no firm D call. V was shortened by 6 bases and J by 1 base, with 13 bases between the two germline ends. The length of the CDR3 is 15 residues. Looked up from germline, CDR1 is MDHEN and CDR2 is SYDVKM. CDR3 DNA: TGTGCCAGCAGACCAATCAGAAGGTCTGGAAACACCATATATTTT. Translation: CASRPIRRSGNTIYF.

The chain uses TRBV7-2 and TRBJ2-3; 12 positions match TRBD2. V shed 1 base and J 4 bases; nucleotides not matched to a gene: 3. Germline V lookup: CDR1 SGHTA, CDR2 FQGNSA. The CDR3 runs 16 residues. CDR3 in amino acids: CASSLVRTSGADTQYF. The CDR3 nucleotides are TGTGCCAGCAGCTTAGTGAGGACTAGCGGGGCAGATACGCAGTATTTT. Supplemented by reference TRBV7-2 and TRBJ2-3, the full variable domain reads GAGVSQSPSNKVTEKGKDVELRCDPISGHTALYWYRQSLGQGLEFLIYFQGNSAPDKSGLPSDRFSAERTGGSVSTLTIQRTQQEDSAVYLCASSLVRTSGADTQYFGPGTRLTVL.

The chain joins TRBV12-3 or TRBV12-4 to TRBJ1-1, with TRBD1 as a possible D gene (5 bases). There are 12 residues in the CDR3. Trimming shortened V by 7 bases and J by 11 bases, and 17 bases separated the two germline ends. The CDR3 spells CASTPWGVAAFF. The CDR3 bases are TGTGCCAGCACTCCCTGGGGGGTGGCGGCTTTCTTT.

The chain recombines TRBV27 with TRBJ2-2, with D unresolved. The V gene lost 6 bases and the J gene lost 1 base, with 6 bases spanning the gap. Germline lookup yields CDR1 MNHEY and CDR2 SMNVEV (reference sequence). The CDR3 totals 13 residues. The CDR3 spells CASRIQNTGELFF. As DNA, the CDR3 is TGTGCCAGCAGGATCCAGAACACCGGGGAGCTGTTTTTT.

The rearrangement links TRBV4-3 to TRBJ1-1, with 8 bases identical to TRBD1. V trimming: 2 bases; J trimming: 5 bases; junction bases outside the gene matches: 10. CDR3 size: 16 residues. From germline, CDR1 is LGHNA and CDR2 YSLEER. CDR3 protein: CASSQHRTGTGTEAFF. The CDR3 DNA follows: TGCGCCAGCAGCCAACATAGGACAGGGACGGGGACTGAAGCTTTCTTT.